These 24 T cell receptor beta chains share one sample of origin, sequenced in a study of cytomegalovirus exposure and HLA in healthy donors. Primers for the PCR totalled 60 Vbeta and 13 Jbeta. Sequencing used immunoSEQ multiplex PCR; TCRdb keeps in-frame clones, though not all of them. The sample carries under 85,000 clones, less than 75% recorded once. The sequencing sample was made of PBMCs. These receptors all stem from a woman in her 30s in good health and CMV-seronegative.

This chain links TRBV2 with TRBJ2-5; perhaps TRBD2 as D (5 bases). The germline gives CDR1 SNHLY, CDR2 FYNNEI. This CDR3 spans 14 amino acids. Trimming took 3 bases from V and 2 from J, leaving 10 bases between them. The CDR3 here is CASSDQRGQETQYF. CDR3 nucleotides: TGTGCCAGCAGTGACCAGCGAGGGCAAGAGACCCAGTACTTC.

The chain recombines TRBV18 with TRBJ2-3; D uncertain. V was clipped by 3 bases and J by 2 bases, with 6 bases between them. Germline V gene sequence: CDR1 KGHSH, CDR2 LQKENI. The CDR3 runs to 13 residues. For the CDR3, the DNA is TGTGCCAGCTCACCTGGGCCCACAGATACGCAGTATTTT. Its protein is CASSPGPTDTQYF.

The chain links TRBV6-1 to TRBJ1-3; 9 nucleotides line up with TRBD1. Looked up from germline, CDR1 is MNHNS and CDR2 is SASEGT. This CDR3 spans 15 amino acids. V lost 6 bases and J lost 3; bases outside the gene matches: 6. CDR3 sequence: CASRKQGANGNTIYF. Here the CDR3 DNA reads TGTGCCAGCAGGAAACAGGGGGCGAATGGAAACACCATATATTTT.

V and J are TRBV7-2 and TRBJ2-3; 9 bases fit TRBD2. Germline V gene lookup returns CDR1 SGHTA and CDR2 FQGNSA. The length of the CDR3 is 16 residues. V dropped 6 bases and J dropped 4; count of bases not matched to a gene: 11. CDR3: CASSRGPGLAADTQYF. The CDR3 region has the DNA TGTGCCAGCAGTCGTGGACCGGGACTAGCCGCAGATACGCAGTATTTT.

This chain joins TRBV18 and TRBJ1-1, with 8 bases matching TRBD1. J gave up 1 base and V 6 bases, and 7 bases lay outside the gene matches. CDR1 and CDR2 (germline): KGHSH, LQKENI. CDR3 length equals 15 residues. CDR3 nucleotides: TGTGCCAGCTCCCCAGGGGGCCTGGGGAACACTGAAGCTTTCTTT. The encoded protein is CASSPGGLGNTEAFF.

The chain uses TRBV10-3 and TRBJ2-5; TRBD1 matches at 9 bases. J was trimmed by 4 bases and V by 3 bases; bases with no gene match: 6. This CDR3 is built from 15 residues. Germline CDR1 and CDR2: ENHRY and SYGVKD. The CDR3 region is CAISETGGSRETQYF. The DNA of the CDR3 is TGTGCCATCAGTGAAACAGGGGGCTCACGAGAGACCCAGTACTTC.

The V call is TRBV12-5, the J call TRBJ2-7; D possibly corresponds to TRBD2 (6 bases). V gave up 5 bases and J gave up 3 bases, with 17 bases separating them. The CDR3 loop spans 15 amino acids. CDR1 LGHNT and CDR2 FRNRAP come from the germline V gene. CDR3 sequence (DNA): TGTGCTAGTGGTCCGCCGGTAGCGGAGGACTACGAGCAGTACTTC. Its translation: CASGPPVAEDYEQYF.

This sequence joins TRBV9 and TRBJ1-6, with a weak D call TRBD1 (6 bases). There are 15 residues in the CDR3. V was cut by 0 bases and J by 8 bases, with 12 bases left in between. Per germline, CDR1 SGDLS and CDR2 YYNGEE. The chain's CDR3 is CASSVEGQLDSPLHF. The CDR3, as DNA: TGTGCCAGCAGCGTAGAAGGACAGCTAGATTCACCCCTCCACTTT.

This clone has a single count. This chain joins TRBV5-1 and TRBJ2-7, with TRBD2 identical over 7 bases. The germline gives CDR1 SGHRS, CDR2 YFSETQ. The CDR3 loop spans 15 amino acids. J lost 2 bases, V lost 4 bases, and 9 bases had no gene match. The DNA for the CDR3 is TGCGCCAGCAGCCCGCGGGGAGGGCCACCCTACGAGCAGTACTTC. This encodes CASSPRGGPPYEQYF.

CDR3 nucleotides: TGCGCCAGCAACAGGGGGTCTGGATCACCCCTCCACTTT. This encodes CASNRGSGSPLHF. The chain couples TRBV4-1 to TRBJ1-6, with 8 positions matching TRBD1. J was trimmed by 10 bases and V by 7 bases; bases with no gene match: 6. Germline values: CDR1 MGHRA, CDR2 YSYEKL. This CDR3 comprises 13 residues.

This chain connects TRBV6-7 to TRBJ2-5; D is unresolved. The J call is in doubt because the DNA end fits TRBJ2-7 better. TRBV6-7 is an ORF for which the function is uncertain. The CDR3 consists of 20 residues. The chain's CDR3 is CASSLSCPSYPERQYYEQYF. The CDR3 DNA reads as TGTGCCAGCAGTTTAAGTTGTCCCAGTTATCCCGAGAGGCAGTACTACGAGCAGTACTTC.

This clone was counted a single time. The chain carries TRBV6-5 and TRBJ2-3; a possible D gene is TRBD2 (6 bases). CDR1 and CDR2 (germline): MNHEY, SVGAGI. This CDR3 has 14 amino acids. Trimming stripped 3 bases from V and 0 bases from J, with 7 bases between. Here the CDR3 reads CASSYSGSTDTQYF. CDR3 coding DNA: TGTGCCAGCAGTTATAGCGGCAGCACAGATACGCAGTATTTT.

The chain couples TRBV2 to TRBJ1-6; a weak D match, TRBD1 (6 bases). The V gene lost 4 bases and the J gene lost 11 bases, with 18 bases spanning the gap. In germline, CDR1 is SNHLY, CDR2 FYNNEI. The CDR3 is 15 amino acids. CDR3 in DNA: TGTGCCAGCAGTGCTTCAAAAGGGACAATAACACCCCTCCACTTT. This encodes CASSASKGTITPLHF.

The genes are TRBV10-3 and TRBJ1-1; D possibly corresponds to TRBD1 (6 bases). The CDR3 covers 14 residues. Trimming stripped 4 bases from V and 6 bases from J, with 15 bases between. Germline V gives CDR1 ENHRY, CDR2 SYGVKD. For the CDR3, the DNA is TGTGCCATCAGTGGGCGGGGGGCGCGAGCTGAAGCTTTCTTT. It encodes CAISGRGARAEAFF.

This rearrangement joins TRBV2 to TRBJ1-5; D remains unclear. This CDR3 spans 14 amino acids. Germline CDR1 reads SNHLY; CDR2 reads FYNNEI. V shed 1 base and J shed 9 bases, with 13 bases lying between them. Here the CDR3 reads CASSEVAVTSPQHF. CDR3 nucleotides: TGTGCCAGCAGTGAAGTGGCAGTTACATCGCCCCAGCATTTT.

This clone was counted only a few times. The rearrangement uses TRBV7-2 and TRBJ1-4; D possibly corresponds to TRBD1 (6 bases). The CDR3 runs 14 residues. Germline V gene data show CDR1 as SGHTA and CDR2 as FQGNSA. V was shortened by 7 bases and J by 2 bases, with 11 bases between the two germline ends. The CDR3 reads CASTTGYTNEKLFF. CDR3 DNA sequence: TGTGCCAGCACCACAGGGTACACTAATGAAAAACTGTTTTTT.

The rearrangement uses TRBV20-1 and TRBJ2-7; D not certain. This CDR3 has 10 residues. Germline V gene lookup returns CDR1 DFQATT and CDR2 SNEGSKA (reference sequence). Trimming took 5 bases from V and 3 from J, leaving 5 bases between them. The CDR3 DNA reads TGCAGTGCTCTGTTCTACGAGCAGTACTTC. Translating it yields CSALFYEQYF.

The rearrangement links TRBV29-1 to TRBJ1-2; TRBD1 agrees at 7 bases. The CDR3 covers 12 residues. V dropped 4 bases and J dropped 7; count of bases not matched to a gene: 6. The germline gives CDR1 SQVTM, CDR2 ANQGSEA. CDR3 sequence reads: CSVVRTGGGYTF. CDR3 bases: TGCAGCGTTGTAAGGACAGGAGGTGGCTACACCTTC.

The chain employs TRBV10-1 and TRBJ2-3; weak D call: TRBD2 (6 bases). The V gene's germline CDR1 is WNHNN and CDR2 SYGVQD (reference sequence). V gave up 6 bases and J gave up 2 bases, with 15 bases separating them. This CDR3 has 15 amino acids. In DNA form, the CDR3 reads TGCGCCAGCAGCCCGTCGGGAGAAAACACAGATACGCAGTATTTT. Encoded protein: CASSPSGENTDTQYF.

The chain is built from TRBV28 and TRBJ2-7; 10 bases align to TRBD1. The CDR3 loop spans 18 amino acids. Germline CDR1 MDHEN, CDR2 SYDVKM. Losses at the gene ends were 1 base for V and 2 bases for J; bases not matched to a gene: 11. The CDR3 sequence is CASSLYAVRDRGPYEQYF. The CDR3, as DNA: TGTGCCAGCAGTTTATATGCCGTTAGGGACAGGGGTCCCTACGAGCAGTACTTC.

The gene calls are TRBV30 and TRBJ2-3; possibly TRBD2 for D (7 bases). This CDR3 spans 15 amino acids. Germline V gene lookup returns CDR1 GTSNPN and CDR2 SVGIG (reference sequence). Trimming removed 3 bases from V and 2 bases from J, with 15 bases in between. DNA for the CDR3: TGTGCCTGGAGAACAGGGAGGGAGTTCACAGATACGCAGTATTTT. It encodes CAWRTGREFTDTQYF.

V usage is TRBV18 and J usage is TRBJ1-2; D remains ambiguous. Per germline, CDR1 KGHSH and CDR2 LQKENI. The CDR3 spans 15 residues. V was clipped by 3 bases and J by 3 bases, with 14 bases between them. CDR3 bases: TGTGCCAGCTCACCCGAACGGGTTTTTTACTATGGCTACACCTTC. It codes for CASSPERVFYYGYTF.

The chain joins TRBV6-1 to TRBJ1-5; TRBD1 matches at 9 bases. Germline loops: CDR1 MNHNS, CDR2 SASEGT. With V trimmed by 4 bases and J by 8 bases, 9 bases remained unmatched. The CDR3 is 15 amino acids. CDR3 coding DNA: TGTGCCAGCAGTGGCCCGGGACAGGGTATCGAGCCCCAGCATTTT. Encoded protein: CASSGPGQGIEPQHF.

This clone has only a few counts. The V gene is TRBV4-1, the J gene TRBJ1-1; possibly TRBD1 for D (6 bases). V lost 1 base to trimming and J lost 3 bases, with 15 bases between them. CDR1 is MGHRA and CDR2 is YSYEKL in the germline V gene. The CDR3 runs to 16 residues. CDR3: CASSQVTGSMDTEAFF. CDR3 nucleotide sequence: TGCGCCAGCAGCCAAGTGACAGGATCCATGGACACTGAAGCTTTCTTT.